This note documents a single T cell receptor beta chain sequence. The data were taken from a study of technical replicates of blood from a few donors. Measured with immunoSEQ multiplex PCR; TCRdb has only the in-frame clones, and not every one. Here the sample spans some 70,000 clones, about 91% being singletons. The germline gives CDR1 LNHDA, CDR2 SQIVND (reference sequence). J was trimmed by 10 bases and V by 4 bases; bases with no gene match: 4. The CDR3 covers 15 residues. Sequencing was performed on T cells isolated from PBMCs. The sequence derives from a human donor in good health. The chain couples TRBV19 to TRBJ2-1, with 16 bases matching TRBD2. The CDR3 is CASSRPGLAGGEQFF. CDR3 nucleotide sequence: TGTGCCAGTAGTAGACCGGGACTAGCGGGAGGGGAGCAGTTCTTC. Together with reference TRBV19 and TRBJ2-1, the CDR3 gives the full variable domain: DGGITQSPKYLFRKEGQNVTLSCEQNLNHDAMYWYRQDPGQGLRLIYYSQIVNDFQKGDIAEGYSVSREKKESFPLTVTSAQKNPTAFYLCASSRPGLAGGEQFFGPGTRLTVL.